Below, 24 T cell receptor beta chains from the same sample are listed, as sequenced in a study of blood T cell repertoires in COVID-19. Repertoires were generated with immunoSEQ multiplex PCR, while TCRdb's copy carries only in-frame clones and drops some. The sample has roughly 220,000 clones, roughly 86% seen once. Material for sequencing was peripheral blood. The receptors were sampled from a woman aged 45-65 years with COVID-19, enrolled during active disease.

The V call is TRBV19, the J call TRBJ2-7; 9 bases fit TRBD1. Germline CDR1 and CDR2: LNHDA and SQIVND (reference sequence). V shed 5 bases, J shed 3 bases, and the junction held 8 bases outside the gene matches. This CDR3 has 15 amino acids. This chain's CDR3 is CASSQTGTGLYEQYF. In DNA form, the CDR3 reads TGTGCCAGTAGTCAAACCGGGACAGGGCTCTACGAGCAGTACTTC. Combining the CDR3 with reference TRBV19 and TRBJ2-7 gives the whole variable domain DGGITQSPKYLFRKEGQNVTLSCEQNLNHDAMYWYRQDPGQGLRLIYYSQIVNDFQKGDIAEGYSVSREKKESFPLTVTSAQKNPTAFYLCASSQTGTGLYEQYFGPGTRLTVT.

CDR3 nucleotide sequence: TGTGCCAGCAGCCCCCGGGGGGCGAACACTGAAGCTTTCTTT. This gives the protein CASSPRGANTEAFF. This sequence joins TRBV7-8 and TRBJ1-1; a possible D gene is TRBD1 (6 bases). The CDR3 spans 14 residues. Trimming took off 5 bases at V and 1 base at J, with 11 bases between the two ends. The germline V gene encodes CDR1 SGHVS and CDR2 FQNEAQ.

This clone has only a few counts. The identical CDR3 is also encoded by other nucleotide sequences in the sample. The J gene is TRBJ1-5, the V gene TRBV19, with TRBD1 as a possible D gene (5 bases). V lost 1 base and J lost 7, with 5 bases in between. This CDR3 comprises 12 residues. In germline, CDR1 is LNHDA, CDR2 SQIVND (reference sequence). The CDR3 is CASSIGGQPQHF. The CDR3 DNA follows: TGTGCCAGTAGTATAGGGGGCCAGCCCCAGCATTTT. Full variable domain (rest looked up from reference TRBV19 and TRBJ1-5): DGGITQSPKYLFRKEGQNVTLSCEQNLNHDAMYWYRQDPGQGLRLIYYSQIVNDFQKGDIAEGYSVSREKKESFPLTVTSAQKNPTAFYLCASSIGGQPQHFGDGTRLSIL.

This chain links TRBV19 with TRBJ1-2; D ambiguous. V was cut by 5 bases and J by 8 bases, with 12 bases left in between. Germline CDR1 LNHDA, CDR2 SQIVND (reference sequence). CDR3 length equals 12 residues. The DNA of the CDR3 is TGTGCCAGTAGTTCCCGGGTGGAAGGCTACACCTTC. Protein product: CASSSRVEGYTF.

This chain joins TRBV28 and TRBJ1-4; the match to TRBD1 covers 8 bases. V shed 6 bases and J 8 bases; nucleotides not matched to a gene: 8. Germline V gene sequence: CDR1 MDHEN, CDR2 SYDVKM. The CDR3 has 14 amino acids. The CDR3 nucleotides read TGTGCCAGCAGCTCGGGACAGGACTTAGAAAAACTGTTTTTT. It is translated as CASSSGQDLEKLFF.

The CDR3 region has the DNA TGCGCCAGCACCGACCCGGGACAGGCCTATGGCTACACCTTC. Amino acids: CASTDPGQAYGYTF. The chain employs TRBV5-1 and TRBJ1-2, with TRBD1 matching over 8 bases. V was pared by 6 bases and J by 4 bases, with 8 bases of the junction left unmatched. The length of the CDR3 is 14 residues. Germline CDR1 is SGHRS and CDR2 is YFSETQ.

The chain uses TRBV28 and TRBJ1-2; TRBD1 is a possible D gene (5 bases). Germline CDR1 is MDHEN and CDR2 is SYDVKM. V was clipped by 9 bases and J by 4 bases, with 15 bases between them. The CDR3 covers 13 residues. The CDR3 bases are TGTGCCAGTTTGACAGCAGGTCTCTATGGCTACACCTTC. Translating it yields CASLTAGLYGYTF.

This clone appeared a few times. J is TRBJ2-3 and V is TRBV30, with D hard to call. Germline values: CDR1 GTSNPN, CDR2 SVGIG (reference sequence). This CDR3 spans 13 amino acids. V was clipped by 1 base and J by 1 base, with 6 bases between them. This chain's CDR3 is CAWSGAGTDTQYF. The CDR3, as DNA: TGTGCCTGGAGTGGTGCGGGCACAGATACGCAGTATTTT.

The rearrangement joins TRBV30 to TRBJ1-6, with 7 bases lining up with TRBD1. The V gene's germline CDR1 is GTSNPN and CDR2 SVGIG (reference sequence). This CDR3 spans 15 amino acids. The J segment lost 14 bases and the V segment lost 0 bases, leaving 13 bases of the junction unmatched. The CDR3 protein is CAWSVGGLGGVALHF. The CDR3 DNA reads TGTGCCTGGAGTGTAGGGGGCCTTGGGGGAGTAGCCCTCCACTTT.

The rearrangement links TRBV11-3 to TRBJ1-3, with a tentative D call TRBD1 (5 bases). The germline gives CDR1 SGHNT, CDR2 YENEEA. Trimming left V 5 bases short and J 4 bases short, with 18 bases between. This CDR3 has 16 amino acids. The CDR3 spells CASSPRGTTGGNTIYF. Written as DNA, the CDR3 is TGTGCCAGCAGCCCTCGAGGGACTACGGGAGGAAACACCATATATTTT. Variable domain in full (rest from reference TRBV11-3 and TRBJ1-3): EAGVVQSPRYKIIEKKQPVAFWCNPISGHNTLYWYLQNLGQGPELLIRYENEEAVDDSQLPKDRFSAERLKGVDSTLKIQPAELGDSAVYLCASSPRGTTGGNTIYFGEGSWLTVV.

The CDR3 loop is CASSPGQDGAYGYTF. CDR3 DNA: TGTGCCAGTAGTCCCGGACAGGACGGGGCCTATGGCTACACCTTC. The V and J genes are TRBV19 and TRBJ1-2, with TRBD1 matching over 7 bases. The CDR3 covers 15 residues. Germline V gives CDR1 LNHDA, CDR2 SQIVND (reference sequence). V lost 5 bases, J lost 4 bases, and 10 bases stayed unmatched.

V and J are TRBV11-3 and TRBJ1-4, with 8 positions matching TRBD1. Germline CDR1 SGHNT, CDR2 YENEEA. The J segment lost 3 bases and the V segment lost 5 bases, leaving 5 bases of the junction unmatched. This CDR3 comprises 15 residues. Here the CDR3 reads CASSTTGGANEKLFF. CDR3 sequence (DNA): TGTGCCAGCAGCACAACAGGGGGTGCTAATGAAAAACTGTTTTTT.

This rearrangement joins TRBV7-3 to TRBJ2-7; possible D gene TRBD1, 6 bases. The CDR3 sequence is 13 residues long. V dropped 2 bases and J dropped 6 bases, with 11 bases sitting between them. Germline CDR1 and CDR2: SGHTA and FQGTGA. The CDR3 nucleotides are TGTGCCAGCAGCTTAGATCCCAGGGGCGAGCAGTACTTC. Translating it yields CASSLDPRGEQYF.

This chain joins TRBV7-6 and TRBJ1-5; 8 nucleotides align to TRBD1. Germline V gives CDR1 SGHVS, CDR2 FNYEAQ. Losses at the gene ends were 5 bases for V and 1 base for J; bases not matched to a gene: 4. The CDR3 extends over 15 amino acids. The CDR3 protein is CASSPGTGSNQPQHF. The CDR3 DNA reads as TGTGCCAGCAGCCCTGGGACAGGCAGCAATCAGCCCCAGCATTTT. Variable domain in full (rest from reference TRBV7-6 and TRBJ1-5): GAGVSQSPRYKVTKRGQDVALRCDPISGHVSLYWYRQALGQGPEFLTYFNYEAQQDKSGLPNDRFSAERPEGSISTLTIQRTEQRDSAMYRCASSPGTGSNQPQHFGDGTRLSIL.

The gene calls are TRBV27 and TRBJ1-2; 8 bases agree with TRBD1. Losses at the gene ends were 5 bases for V and 3 bases for J; bases not matched to a gene: 11. The CDR3 loop spans 16 amino acids. Germline CDR1 MNHEY, CDR2 SMNVEV (reference sequence). CDR3 protein: CASSPKLQGVHYGYTF. Here the CDR3 DNA reads TGTGCCAGCAGTCCCAAACTACAGGGGGTTCACTATGGCTACACCTTC.

This clone was observed a few times. CDR3 sequence (DNA): TGTGCCAGCAGTAGGGACACACACAATCAGCCCCAGCATTTT. Its translation: CASSRDTHNQPQHF. The V call is TRBV6-2 or TRBV6-3, the J call TRBJ1-5, with D perhaps matching TRBD1 (6 bases). The CDR3 is 14 amino acids. V was pared by 5 bases and J by 3 bases, with 11 bases between. Germline-derived CDR1 and CDR2 are MNHEY and SVGEGT.

The genes are TRBV9 and TRBJ1-3; no definite D call. Germline assignment: CDR1 SGDLS and CDR2 YYNGEE. Trimming removed 4 bases from V and 0 bases from J, with 11 bases in between. The CDR3 contains 15 residues. CDR3 coding DNA: TGTGCCAGCAGCCCTCATACGAGCTCTGGAAACACCATATATTTT. This gives the protein CASSPHTSSGNTIYF. The full variable domain, completed using reference TRBV9 and TRBJ1-3, is DSGVTQTPKHLITATGQRVTLRCSPRSGDLSVYWYQQSLDQGLQFLIQYYNGEERAKGNILERFSAQQFPDLHSELNLSSLELGDSALYFCASSPHTSSGNTIYFGEGSWLTVV.

This sequence joins TRBV11-2 and TRBJ2-3; 10 bases fit TRBD2. The CDR3 is made up of 14 amino acids. V was pared by 1 base and J by 7 bases, with 2 bases of the junction left unmatched. Per germline, CDR1 SGHAT and CDR2 FQNNGV. CDR3 sequence: CASSLAGLANTQYF. CDR3 DNA: TGTGCCAGCAGCTTAGCGGGACTAGCGAATACGCAGTATTTT.

The chain employs TRBV29-1 and TRBJ2-1, with a tentative D call TRBD1 (6 bases). Per the germline V gene, CDR1 is SQVTM and CDR2 is ANQGSEA. V shed 4 bases and J shed 4 bases, with 11 bases lying between them. This CDR3 region has 13 residues. The CDR3, as DNA: TGCAGCGTTGCAGAGGACAGTTACAATGAGCAGTTCTTC. This gives the protein CSVAEDSYNEQFF.

This sequence joins TRBV6-2 or TRBV6-3 and TRBJ2-2; 9 bases line up with TRBD2. The CDR3 loop spans 16 amino acids. From germline, CDR1 is MNHEY and CDR2 SVGEGT. V lost 5 bases and J lost 6; bases outside the gene matches: 10. CDR3 sequence (DNA): TGTGCCAGCAGTCGCCTTCACGGCGGGGGGGCCGGGGAGCTGTTTTTT. This codes for CASSRLHGGGAGELFF.

The chain employs TRBV5-1 and TRBJ1-2, with D possibly TRBD1 on 5 matching bases. The CDR3 has 15 residues. Germline V lookup: CDR1 SGHRS, CDR2 YFSETQ. Between the trimmed V and J ends, which lost 0 bases and 2 bases, there was a span of 11 bases. Here the CDR3 reads CASSLVGGENYGYTF. CDR3 nucleotides: TGCGCCAGCAGCTTGGTCGGGGGGGAGAACTATGGCTACACCTTC.

The chain carries TRBV5-5 and TRBJ1-2, with no clear D. Germline V CDR1 and CDR2: SGHKS, YYEKEE (reference sequence). Trimming took off 1 base at V and 5 bases at J, with 15 bases between the two ends. The CDR3 totals 15 residues. CDR3 DNA: TGTGCCAGCAGCTTGCCGGGTTCTACCCTATATGGCTACACCTTC. It translates to CASSLPGSTLYGYTF. Together with reference TRBV5-5 and TRBJ1-2, the CDR3 gives the full variable domain: DAGVTQSPTHLIKTRGQQVTLRCSPISGHKSVSWYQQVLGQGPQFIFQYYEKEERGRGNFPDRFSARQFPNYSSELNVNALLLGDSALYLCASSLPGSTLYGYTFGSGTRLTVV.

The chain recombines TRBV7-6 with TRBJ2-7; a weak D match, TRBD2 (6 bases). Germline V gene data show CDR1 as SGHVS and CDR2 as FNYEAQ. Trimming pared 5 bases from V and 7 bases from J, leaving 27 bases between. This CDR3 is built from 17 residues. CDR3 sequence (DNA): TGTGCCAGCAGCCCCTATCCTCGGGGGAGCCGGCCCTTTGAGCAGTACTTC. Translated, it gives CASSPYPRGSRPFEQYF.

Only a few counts were recorded for this clone. The chain is built from TRBV12-3 or TRBV12-4 and TRBJ2-1, with a possible D match to TRBD1 (5 bases). The V gene lost 6 bases and the J gene lost 8 bases, with 8 bases spanning the gap. The CDR3 is made up of 11 amino acids. The CDR3 sequence is CASREGDEQFF. CDR3 nucleotides: TGTGCCAGCAGGGAAGGGGATGAGCAGTTCTTC.